This entry concerns a single T cell receptor beta chain. Its cognate antigen is unknown. This entry belongs to a study of identical twins. Regarding the study as a whole: The abundant beta clonotypes from cord blood had fewer insertions, and memory repertoires had none of this. In zero-insertion analyses, partial confounding could arise from invariant MAIT and iNKT cells.

Germline-derived CDR1 and CDR2 are SGHRS and YFSETQ. The CDR3 has 12 residues. Trimming removed 2 bases at V and 5 bases at J, with 6 bases between. One entry per CDR3 protein, called by TCRdb with MiXCR from the 5' RACE reads. The sample yields hundreds of thousands of distinct CDR3 sequences, around 15% seen once. The material sequenced was memory (CD45RO+) T cells sorted from blood. The receptor comes from a woman aged 18-29 years in good health. The chain carries TRBV5-1 and TRBJ2-3; D remains unclear. In DNA, the CDR3 is TGCGCCAGCAGCTTCGAAAGAGATACGCAGTATTTT. It is translated as CASSFERDTQYF. The whole variable domain, remainder taken from reference TRBV5-1 and TRBJ2-3, is KAGVTQTPRYLIKTRGQQVTLSCSPISGHRSVSWYQQTPGQGLQFLFEYFSETQRNKGNFPGRFSGRQFSNSRSEMNVSTLELGDSALYLCASSFERDTQYFGPGTRLTVL.